A selection of T cell receptor beta chains follows, all from one sample in a study of T cells in Graves' hyperthyroidism and ophthalmopathy. TCRdb reprocessed the multiplex PCR reads via MiXCR and lists one record per CDR3 protein. Among approximately 380,000 distinct CDR3 sequences listed, around 15% were seen once. The specimen was blood. These receptors all stem from a man aged 50 or older with Graves' ophthalmopathy. Both conserved end residues are part of each CDR3. Each record gives: V gene, D gene, clone size, J gene, CDR3 length, CDR3 protein, CDR3 DNA. The D gene is left open where the match is weak. Rows may omit the clone size; those that give it use once, few, many or a size class.

v_call: TRBV29-1; d_call: .; clone_size: .; j_call: TRBJ2-7; cdr3_length: 13; cdr3_aa: CSVELGTPYEQYF; cdr3_nt: TGCAGCGTTGAATTGGGGACACCCTACGAGCAGTACTTC
v_call: TRBV7-7; d_call: TRBD2; clone_size: .; j_call: TRBJ2-1; cdr3_length: 17; cdr3_aa: CASSLRLAGGRYNEQFF; cdr3_nt: TGTGCTAGCAGCTTAAGGCTAGCGGGAGGACGCTACAATGAGCAGTTCTTC
v_call: TRBV20-1; d_call: TRBD2; clone_size: many; j_call: TRBJ2-1; cdr3_length: 16; cdr3_aa: CSAIFPASGKYNEQFF; cdr3_nt: TGCAGTGCTATTTTCCCCGCTAGCGGCAAATACAATGAGCAGTTCTTC
v_call: TRBV13; d_call: TRBD2; clone_size: many; j_call: TRBJ2-3; cdr3_length: 16; cdr3_aa: CASSLRLAGYADTQYF; cdr3_nt: TGTGCCAGCAGCTTACGGCTAGCGGGATATGCGGATACGCAGTATTTT
v_call: TRBV4-1; d_call: .; clone_size: .; j_call: TRBJ2-7; cdr3_length: 13; cdr3_aa: CASSQVSWNEQYF; cdr3_nt: TGCGCCAGCAGCCAAGTCTCATGGAACGAGCAGTACTTC
v_call: TRBV2; d_call: TRBD1; clone_size: many; j_call: TRBJ2-2; cdr3_length: 14; cdr3_aa: CASSWTGRTGELFF; cdr3_nt: TGTGCCAGCAGTTGGACAGGGCGCACCGGGGAGCTGTTTTTT
v_call: TRBV19; d_call: TRBD2; clone_size: many; j_call: TRBJ2-1; cdr3_length: 15; cdr3_aa: CASRSTSGAHNEQFF; cdr3_nt: TGTGCCAGTAGATCGACTAGCGGAGCGCACAATGAGCAGTTCTTC
v_call: TRBV11-2; d_call: .; clone_size: many; j_call: TRBJ2-1; cdr3_length: 12; cdr3_aa: CASSTLVDEQFF; cdr3_nt: TGTGCCAGCAGCACCCTAGTAGATGAGCAGTTCTTC
v_call: TRBV20-1; d_call: TRBD1; clone_size: many; j_call: TRBJ2-7; cdr3_length: 14; cdr3_aa: CSAQTGQGPYEQYF; cdr3_nt: TGCAGTGCTCAGACGGGACAGGGCCCCTACGAGCAGTACTTC
v_call: TRBV20-1; d_call: TRBD1; clone_size: many; j_call: TRBJ1-4; cdr3_length: 14; cdr3_aa: CSAMETGGSEKLFF; cdr3_nt: TGCAGTGCTATGGAGACAGGGGGTAGTGAAAAACTGTTTTTT
v_call: TRBV19; d_call: .; clone_size: once; j_call: TRBJ2-2; cdr3_length: 16; cdr3_aa: CASSLGASTRGGELFF; cdr3_nt: TGTGCCAGTAGTCTGGGCGCTAGTACTAGGGGCGGGGAGCTGTTTTTT
v_call: TRBV7-8; d_call: TRBD2; clone_size: many; j_call: TRBJ2-1; cdr3_length: 15; cdr3_aa: CAISSGGSSYNEQFF; cdr3_nt: TGTGCCATCTCTAGCGGGGGGAGCTCCTACAATGAGCAGTTCTTC
v_call: TRBV27; d_call: .; clone_size: .; j_call: TRBJ2-7; cdr3_length: 14; cdr3_aa: CASSIYQGTYEQYF; cdr3_nt: TGTGCCAGCAGCATTTACCAGGGGACTTACGAGCAGTACTTC
v_call: TRBV6-1; d_call: .; clone_size: many; j_call: TRBJ2-2; cdr3_length: 15; cdr3_aa: CASSETAGLTGELFF; cdr3_nt: TGTGCCAGCAGTGAAACGGCGGGGTTAACCGGGGAGCTGTTTTTT
v_call: TRBV28; d_call: .; clone_size: few; j_call: TRBJ1-2; cdr3_length: 12; cdr3_aa: CASSSQDYGYTF; cdr3_nt: TGTGCCAGCAGTAGTCAGGACTATGGCTACACCTTC
v_call: TRBV2; d_call: TRBD2; clone_size: many; j_call: TRBJ2-7; cdr3_length: 17; cdr3_aa: CASSEGPGGAGAYEQYF; cdr3_nt: TGTGCCAGCAGTGAAGGGCCCGGGGGAGCGGGAGCCTACGAGCAGTACTTC
v_call: TRBV27; d_call: .; clone_size: many; j_call: TRBJ2-5; cdr3_length: 15; cdr3_aa: CASSLSWELQETQYF; cdr3_nt: TGTGCCAGCAGTTTATCGTGGGAACTGCAAGAGACCCAGTACTTC
v_call: TRBV20-1; d_call: .; clone_size: many; j_call: TRBJ1-1; cdr3_length: 14; cdr3_aa: CSAPVGGSDTEAFF; cdr3_nt: TGCAGTGCCCCAGTCGGGGGTTCGGACACTGAAGCTTTCTTT
v_call: TRBV24-1; d_call: TRBD1; clone_size: many; j_call: TRBJ2-7; cdr3_length: 15; cdr3_aa: CATSDQNQGAGEQYF; cdr3_nt: TGTGCCACCAGTGATCAGAACCAGGGGGCTGGTGAGCAGTACTTC
v_call: TRBV29-1; d_call: .; clone_size: many; j_call: TRBJ2-2; cdr3_length: 13; cdr3_aa: CSVSWGGDGELFF; cdr3_nt: TGCAGCGTTTCCTGGGGTGGGGACGGGGAGCTGTTTTTT
v_call: TRBV27; d_call: TRBD1; clone_size: many; j_call: TRBJ2-7; cdr3_length: 16; cdr3_aa: CASSFAYRDRGHEQYF; cdr3_nt: TGTGCCAGCAGTTTTGCGTATAGGGACAGGGGACACGAGCAGTACTTC
v_call: TRBV9; d_call: .; clone_size: many; j_call: TRBJ1-1; cdr3_length: 17; cdr3_aa: CASSVATGGAGNTEAFF; cdr3_nt: TGTGCCAGCAGCGTAGCTACTGGGGGGGCTGGGAACACTGAAGCTTTCTTT
v_call: TRBV5-1; d_call: TRBD1; clone_size: many; j_call: TRBJ2-1; cdr3_length: 15; cdr3_aa: CASSKDRGEAGEQFF; cdr3_nt: TGCGCCAGCAGCAAGGACAGGGGAGAGGCGGGTGAGCAGTTCTTC
v_call: TRBV20-1; d_call: TRBD1; clone_size: many; j_call: TRBJ2-1; cdr3_length: 15; cdr3_aa: CSAKEDRLFYNEQFF; cdr3_nt: TGCAGTGCTAAAGAGGACAGGCTTTTTTACAATGAGCAGTTCTTC
v_call: TRBV5-8; d_call: TRBD2; clone_size: many; j_call: TRBJ2-1; cdr3_length: 15; cdr3_aa: CASSLGGRAVNEQFF; cdr3_nt: TGTGCCAGCAGCTTGGGCGGGAGGGCCGTCAATGAGCAGTTCTTC
v_call: TRBV6-2/TRBV6-3; d_call: .; clone_size: many; j_call: TRBJ1-5; cdr3_length: 13; cdr3_aa: CASRASQYQPQHF; cdr3_nt: TGTGCCAGCAGAGCCAGCCAATATCAGCCCCAGCATTTT
v_call: TRBV7-2; d_call: .; clone_size: .; j_call: TRBJ2-1; cdr3_length: 15; cdr3_aa: CASSLTGSLEDEQFF; cdr3_nt: TGTGCCAGCAGCTTAACCGGGTCCCTCGAGGATGAGCAGTTCTTC
v_call: TRBV10-1; d_call: .; clone_size: .; j_call: TRBJ2-1; cdr3_length: 11; cdr3_aa: CASTEGNEQFF; cdr3_nt: TGCGCCAGCACGGAGGGCAATGAGCAGTTCTTC
v_call: TRBV6-1; d_call: TRBD2; clone_size: few; j_call: TRBJ2-1; cdr3_length: 15; cdr3_aa: CASAPGLAANNEQFF; cdr3_nt: TGTGCCAGCGCCCCGGGACTAGCGGCCAACAATGAGCAGTTCTTC
v_call: TRBV19; d_call: .; clone_size: few; j_call: TRBJ2-3; cdr3_length: 15; cdr3_aa: CASSSLATFTDTQYF; cdr3_nt: TGTGCCAGTAGTAGTCTCGCGACCTTTACAGATACGCAGTATTTT
v_call: TRBV7-9; d_call: .; clone_size: many; j_call: TRBJ1-1; cdr3_length: 15; cdr3_aa: CASSPRGPFNTEAFF; cdr3_nt: TGTGCCAGCAGCCCCCGGGGGCCTTTCAACACTGAAGCTTTCTTT
v_call: TRBV20-1; d_call: TRBD2; clone_size: .; j_call: TRBJ2-7; cdr3_length: 18; cdr3_aa: CSARDTSGRGAPYNEQYF; cdr3_nt: TGCAGTGCGCGGGATACTAGCGGGAGAGGGGCACCATACAATGAGCAGTACTTC
v_call: TRBV20-1; d_call: .; clone_size: many; j_call: TRBJ2-7; cdr3_length: 12; cdr3_aa: CSARSGTWEQYF; cdr3_nt: TGCAGTGCTAGGAGCGGAACCTGGGAGCAGTACTTC
v_call: TRBV30; d_call: .; clone_size: many; j_call: TRBJ2-2; cdr3_length: 15; cdr3_aa: CAWSLRAGRTGELFF; cdr3_nt: TGTGCCTGGAGTCTCCGGGCAGGCCGCACCGGGGAGCTGTTTTTT
v_call: TRBV5-1; d_call: TRBD2; clone_size: many; j_call: TRBJ2-3; cdr3_length: 17; cdr3_aa: CASSLGGLAGGVDTQYF; cdr3_nt: TGCGCCAGCAGCTTGGGGGGACTAGCGGGAGGAGTGGATACGCAGTATTTT
v_call: TRBV19; d_call: TRBD2; clone_size: many; j_call: TRBJ2-7; cdr3_length: 16; cdr3_aa: CASTETHSGKVNEQYF; cdr3_nt: TGTGCCAGTACCGAGACGCACAGCGGGAAGGTTAACGAGCAGTACTTC
v_call: TRBV24-1; d_call: .; clone_size: many; j_call: TRBJ2-2; cdr3_length: 13; cdr3_aa: CATRDLNTGELFF; cdr3_nt: TGTGCCACCAGGGACCTAAACACCGGGGAGCTGTTTTTT
v_call: TRBV30; d_call: TRBD1; clone_size: many; j_call: TRBJ2-7; cdr3_length: 12; cdr3_aa: CASTGQGYEQYF; cdr3_nt: TGTGCCAGCACGGGACAGGGGTACGAGCAGTACTTC
v_call: TRBV28; d_call: .; clone_size: .; j_call: TRBJ1-2; cdr3_length: 11; cdr3_aa: CASSLLTGYTF; cdr3_nt: TGTGCCAGCAGCCTTCTTACGGGCTACACCTTC
v_call: TRBV2; d_call: TRBD2; clone_size: .; j_call: TRBJ2-2; cdr3_length: 18; cdr3_aa: CASSTGLAGGPRTGELFF; cdr3_nt: TGTGCCAGCAGTACGGGACTAGCGGGAGGGCCACGGACCGGGGAGCTGTTTTTT
v_call: TRBV19; d_call: TRBD1; clone_size: .; j_call: TRBJ2-5; cdr3_length: 15; cdr3_aa: CASSIVGTAQETQYF; cdr3_nt: TGTGCCAGTAGTATAGTAGGGACAGCACAAGAGACCCAGTACTTC
v_call: TRBV19; d_call: .; clone_size: many; j_call: TRBJ2-1; cdr3_length: 13; cdr3_aa: CASSISRENEQFF; cdr3_nt: TGTGCCAGTAGTATTTCCAGGGAGAATGAGCAGTTCTTC